These 12 T cell receptor beta chains were all obtained from the same sample, sequenced in a study of lymphopenia after photon versus proton radiotherapy. Assay: immunoSEQ multiplex PCR; the TCRdb copy retains only in-frame clones and omits some. The data contain more than 15,000 clones, 80% to 90% of them singletons. The sequencing used peripheral blood, collected from a patient treated with proton-based radiotherapy. The receptors come from a woman aged 55-70 years with cholangiocarcinoma. Some clones in this sample may be carry-over from other donors' samples.

The chain recombines TRBV30 with TRBJ1-3, with TRBD1 identical over 9 bases. The CDR3 covers 16 residues. After removal of 5 bases from V and 3 bases from J, the junction contained 11 bases not matched to a gene. Germline V gene data show CDR1 as GTSNPN and CDR2 as SVGIG (reference sequence). The CDR3 coding sequence is TGTGCCTGGTCCCCCTCCGGGGACAGGGATGGAAACACCATATATTTT. Amino acids: CAWSPSGDRDGNTIYF. The whole variable domain, remainder taken from reference TRBV30 and TRBJ1-3, is SQTIHQWPATLVQPVGSPLSLECTVEGTSNPNLYWYRQAAGRGLQLLFYSVGIGQISSEVPQNLSASRPQDRQFILSSKKLLLSDSGFYLCAWSPSGDRDGNTIYFGEGSWLTVV.

This clone was counted once. The chain has TRBV18 and TRBJ2-7; D is uncertain. Germline assignment: CDR1 KGHSH and CDR2 LQKENI. The CDR3 sequence is 14 residues long. The germline V and J ends were trimmed by 2 bases and 0 bases, with 8 bases remaining between them. Here the CDR3 reads CASSPKSVSYEQYF. The CDR3, as DNA: TGTGCCAGCTCACCAAAGTCAGTCTCCTACGAGCAGTACTTC.

V usage is TRBV29-1 and J usage is TRBJ2-3, with a possible D match to TRBD1 (7 bases). Per germline, CDR1 SQVTM and CDR2 ANQGSEA. This CDR3 contains 15 residues. The V end lost 4 bases, the J end lost 3 bases, and 17 bases lay between the germline ends. CDR3 protein: CSVVGQGGWTDTQYF. The CDR3, as DNA: TGCAGCGTTGTCGGGCAGGGGGGTTGGACAGATACGCAGTATTTT.

In DNA, the CDR3 is TGTGCCAGCAGGACAGTGACTGAAGCTTTCTTT. Translating it yields CASRTVTEAFF. The chain carries TRBV25-1 and TRBJ1-1, with D tentatively TRBD1 (5 bases). The germline V gene has CDR1 MGHDK and CDR2 SYGVNS. V was cut by 6 bases and J by 5 bases, with 7 bases left in between. There are 11 residues in the CDR3.

The chain uses TRBV29-1 and TRBJ1-2; D uncertain. Germline CDR1 and CDR2: SQVTM and ANQGSEA. This CDR3 region has 11 residues. V was cut by 6 bases and J by 4 bases, with 9 bases left in between. Here the CDR3 reads CSVNRGYGYTF. The CDR3 region has the DNA TGCAGCGTCAATCGGGGCTATGGCTACACCTTC.

The rearrangement uses TRBV18 and TRBJ2-1, with TRBD1 matching over 8 bases. The CDR3 sequence is 18 residues long. The junction had 11 bases not matched to a gene; V was cut back by 4 bases and J by 0 bases. From germline, CDR1 is KGHSH and CDR2 LQKENI. This CDR3 is CASSQTVSGTGSYNEQFF. CDR3 in DNA: TGTGCCAGCTCACAGACAGTGTCCGGGACAGGCTCCTACAATGAGCAGTTCTTC.

The chain combines TRBV7-9 with TRBJ2-7; D assignment may be TRBD1 or TRBD2 (5 bases each). Trimming left V 5 bases short and J 3 bases short, with 11 bases between. The CDR3 extends over 13 amino acids. Germline-derived CDR1 and CDR2 are SEHNR and FQNEAQ (reference sequence). CDR3 loop: CASSRDHDYEQYF. CDR3 in DNA: TGTGCCAGCAGCCGGGACCACGACTACGAGCAGTACTTC.

In its sample, this clone was seen once. The chain is built from TRBV9 and TRBJ2-1; 10 bases map to TRBD2. Germline V CDR1 and CDR2: SGDLS, YYNGEE. J was trimmed by 3 bases and V by 4 bases; bases with no gene match: 4. The CDR3 is 15 amino acids. CDR3 coding DNA: TGTGCCAGCAGCACGGGACTAGCGATCTACAATGAGCAGTTCTTC. Its protein product is CASSTGLAIYNEQFF.

The chain recombines TRBV7-2 with TRBJ2-7; 9 nucleotides line up with TRBD1. The CDR3 totals 14 residues. In germline, CDR1 is SGHTA, CDR2 FQGNSA. V lost 5 bases and J lost 5; bases outside the gene matches: 7. CDR3 in DNA: TGTGCCAGCAGCCCACAGGGGGCGCGCAACGAGCAGTACTTC. This encodes CASSPQGARNEQYF. Full variable domain (remainder filled in from reference TRBV7-2 and TRBJ2-7): GAGVSQSPSNKVTEKGKDVELRCDPISGHTALYWYRQSLGQGLEFLIYFQGNSAPDKSGLPSDRFSAERTGGSVSTLTIQRTQQEDSAVYLCASSPQGARNEQYFGPGTRLTVT.

V usage is TRBV25-1 and J usage is TRBJ1-4; 7 bases are a match to TRBD1. J gave up 11 bases and V 6 bases, and 12 bases lay outside the gene matches. The CDR3 consists of 14 residues. Germline CDR1 and CDR2: MGHDK and SYGVNS. CDR3 sequence reads: CASSPGQASGKLFF. The CDR3 DNA sequence: TGTGCCAGCAGCCCCGGACAGGCCAGCGGGAAACTGTTTTTT.

This clone occurred once. The rearrangement links TRBV11-2 to TRBJ2-7, with TRBD1 as a possible D gene (5 bases). This CDR3 contains 12 residues. CDR1 SGHAT and CDR2 FQNNGV come from the germline V gene. Between the trimmed V and J ends, which lost 2 bases and 4 bases, there was a span of 6 bases. The CDR3 nucleotides are TGTGCCAGCAGCTTAAGGGGTTACGAGCAGTACTTC. Translation: CASSLRGYEQYF.

The chain combines TRBV5-1 with TRBJ1-4; D might be TRBD1 (5 bases). The CDR3 sequence is 17 residues long. The germline V gene has CDR1 SGHRS and CDR2 YFSETQ. The germline V and J ends were trimmed by 2 bases and 0 bases, with 14 bases remaining between them. The CDR3 loop is CASSLARGGATNEKLFF. In DNA form, the CDR3 reads TGCGCCAGCAGCTTAGCGCGGGGGGGAGCAACTAATGAAAAACTGTTTTTT.